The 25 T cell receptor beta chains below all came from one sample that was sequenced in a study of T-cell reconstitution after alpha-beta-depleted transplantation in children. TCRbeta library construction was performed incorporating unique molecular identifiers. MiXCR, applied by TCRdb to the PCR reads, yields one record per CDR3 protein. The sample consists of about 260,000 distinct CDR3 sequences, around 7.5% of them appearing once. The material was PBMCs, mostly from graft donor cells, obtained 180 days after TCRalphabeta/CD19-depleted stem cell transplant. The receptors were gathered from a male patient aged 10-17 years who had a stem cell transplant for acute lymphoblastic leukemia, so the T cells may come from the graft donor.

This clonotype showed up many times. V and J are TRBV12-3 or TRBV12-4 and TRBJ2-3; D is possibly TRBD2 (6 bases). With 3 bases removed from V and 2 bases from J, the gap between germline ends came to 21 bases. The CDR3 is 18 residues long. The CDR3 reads CASSFDPGSPTSTDTQYF. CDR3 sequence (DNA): TGTGCCAGCAGTTTCGACCCCGGGAGCCCAACCTCCACAGATACGCAGTATTTT.

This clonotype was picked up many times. CDR3 protein: CASSQDQGASQPQHF. CDR3 sequence (DNA): TGTGCCAGCAGCCAAGATCAGGGGGCGAGTCAGCCCCAGCATTTT. This sequence joins TRBV4-2 and TRBJ1-5, with TRBD1 matching over 8 bases. V was clipped by 0 bases and J by 6 bases; unmatched bases: 4. This CDR3 has 15 amino acids. CDR1 LGHNA and CDR2 YNFKEQ come from the germline V gene.

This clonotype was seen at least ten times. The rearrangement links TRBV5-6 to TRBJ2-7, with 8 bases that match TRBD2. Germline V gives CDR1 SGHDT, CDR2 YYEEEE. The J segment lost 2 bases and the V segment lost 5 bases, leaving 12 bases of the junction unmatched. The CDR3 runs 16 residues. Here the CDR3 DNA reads TGTGCCAGCAGTTCGCTTGGTACTAGCGGACCCTACGAGCAGTACTTC. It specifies CASSSLGTSGPYEQYF.

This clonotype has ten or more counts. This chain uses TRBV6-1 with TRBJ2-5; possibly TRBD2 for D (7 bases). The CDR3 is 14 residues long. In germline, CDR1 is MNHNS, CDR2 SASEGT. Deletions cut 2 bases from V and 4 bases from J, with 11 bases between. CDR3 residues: CASSERGGRETQYF. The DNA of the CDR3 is TGTGCCAGCAGTGAAAGGGGGGGGAGAGAGACCCAGTACTTC.

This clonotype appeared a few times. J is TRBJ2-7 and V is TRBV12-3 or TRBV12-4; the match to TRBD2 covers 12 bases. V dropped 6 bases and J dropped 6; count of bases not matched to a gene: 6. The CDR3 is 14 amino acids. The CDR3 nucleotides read TGTGCCAGCAGACCTAGCGGGAGGGCAACCGAGCAGTACTTC. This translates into CASRPSGRATEQYF.

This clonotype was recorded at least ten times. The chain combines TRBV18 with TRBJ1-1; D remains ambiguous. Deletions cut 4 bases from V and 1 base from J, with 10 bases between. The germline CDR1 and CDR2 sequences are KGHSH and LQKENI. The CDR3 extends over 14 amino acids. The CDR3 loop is CASSQLGSNTEAFF. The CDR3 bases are TGTGCCAGCTCACAGTTAGGGTCGAACACTGAAGCTTTCTTT.

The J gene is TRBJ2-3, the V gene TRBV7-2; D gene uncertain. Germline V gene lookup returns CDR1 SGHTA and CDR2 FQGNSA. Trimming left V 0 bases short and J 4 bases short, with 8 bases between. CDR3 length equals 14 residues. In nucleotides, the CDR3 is TGTGCCAGCAGCTTAGCCGTAGTGCCAGATACGCAGTATTTT. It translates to CASSLAVVPDTQYF.

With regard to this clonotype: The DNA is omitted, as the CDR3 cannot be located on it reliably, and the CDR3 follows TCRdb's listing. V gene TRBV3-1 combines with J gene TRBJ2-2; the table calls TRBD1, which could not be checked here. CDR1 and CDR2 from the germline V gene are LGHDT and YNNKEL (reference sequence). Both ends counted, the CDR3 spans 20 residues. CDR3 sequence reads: CASTPVDRDRRPRTPGSCFF.

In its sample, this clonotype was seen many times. Written as DNA, the CDR3 is TGCAGCGTTGTCAGGGATAATAACTATGGCTACACCTTC. It yields the protein CSVVRDNNYGYTF. The chain combines TRBV29-1 with TRBJ1-2; tentatively, D is TRBD1 (5 bases). CDR3 length: 13 amino acids. CDR1 SQVTM and CDR2 ANQGSEA come from the germline V gene. Trimming removed 4 bases from V and 1 base from J, with 10 bases in between.

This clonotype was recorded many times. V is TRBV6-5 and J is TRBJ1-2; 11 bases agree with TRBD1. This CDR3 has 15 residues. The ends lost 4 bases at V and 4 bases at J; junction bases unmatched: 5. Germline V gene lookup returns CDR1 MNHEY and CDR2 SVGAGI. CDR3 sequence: CASSFGTGGTYGYTF. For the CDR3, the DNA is TGTGCCAGCAGTTTCGGGACAGGGGGAACCTATGGCTACACCTTC.

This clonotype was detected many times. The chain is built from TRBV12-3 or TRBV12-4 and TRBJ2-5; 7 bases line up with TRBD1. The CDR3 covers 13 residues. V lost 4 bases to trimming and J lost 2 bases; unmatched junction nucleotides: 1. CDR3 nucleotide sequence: TGTGCCAGCAGTTCGGGACAGCAAGAGACCCAGTACTTC. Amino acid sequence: CASSSGQQETQYF.

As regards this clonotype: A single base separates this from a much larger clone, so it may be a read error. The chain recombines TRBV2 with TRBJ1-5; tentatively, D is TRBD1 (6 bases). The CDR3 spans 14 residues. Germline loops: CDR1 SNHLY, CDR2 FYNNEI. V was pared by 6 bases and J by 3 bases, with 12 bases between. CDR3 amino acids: CASRGHVLNQPQHF. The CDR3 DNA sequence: TGTGCCAGCAGGGGACATGTCCTCAATCAGCCCCAGCATTTT.

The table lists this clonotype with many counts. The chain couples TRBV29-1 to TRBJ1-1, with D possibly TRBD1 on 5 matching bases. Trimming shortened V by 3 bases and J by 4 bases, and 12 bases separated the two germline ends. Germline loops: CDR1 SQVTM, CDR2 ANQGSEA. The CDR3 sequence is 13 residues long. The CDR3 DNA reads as TGCAGCGTTGAGCCAGGGTGGGCCACTGAAGCTTTCTTT. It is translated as CSVEPGWATEAFF.

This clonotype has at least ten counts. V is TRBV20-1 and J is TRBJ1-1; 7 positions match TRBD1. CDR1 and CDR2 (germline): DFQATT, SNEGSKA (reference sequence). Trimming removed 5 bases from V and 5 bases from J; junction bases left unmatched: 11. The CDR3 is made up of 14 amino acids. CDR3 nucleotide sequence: TGCAGTGCTCCCCAGGCCACAGGGGTAACTGAAGCTTTCTTT. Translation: CSAPQATGVTEAFF.

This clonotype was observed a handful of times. The DNA for the CDR3 is TGTGCCAGCAGTCCTTTCCGGGACACCATCCACGAGCAGTACTTC. It translates to CASSPFRDTIHEQYF. The genes are TRBV12-3 or TRBV12-4 and TRBJ2-7, with D tentatively TRBD1 (6 bases). Trimming cost V 5 bases and J 5 bases, with 19 bases left between them. The length of the CDR3 is 15 residues.

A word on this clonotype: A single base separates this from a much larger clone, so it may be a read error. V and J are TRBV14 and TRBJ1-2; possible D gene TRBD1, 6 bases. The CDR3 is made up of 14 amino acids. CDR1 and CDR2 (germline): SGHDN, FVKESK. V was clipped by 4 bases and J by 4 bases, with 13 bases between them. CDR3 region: CASSPTGCSYGYTF. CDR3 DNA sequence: TGTGCCAGCAGCCCCACAGGGTGCAGCTATGGCTACACCTTC.

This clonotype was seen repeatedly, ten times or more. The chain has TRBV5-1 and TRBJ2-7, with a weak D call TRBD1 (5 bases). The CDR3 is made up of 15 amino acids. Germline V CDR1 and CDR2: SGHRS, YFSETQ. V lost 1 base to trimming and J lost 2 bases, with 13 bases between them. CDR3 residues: CASSLTQGGTYEQYF. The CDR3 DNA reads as TGCGCCAGCAGCTTGACCCAGGGCGGTACCTACGAGCAGTACTTC.

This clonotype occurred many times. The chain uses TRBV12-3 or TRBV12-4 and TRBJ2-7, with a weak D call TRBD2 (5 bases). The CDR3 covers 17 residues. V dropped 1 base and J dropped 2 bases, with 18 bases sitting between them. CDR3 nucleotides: TGTGCCAGCAGTTTAGGCAAACGGAACGGGGTCCCCTACGAGCAGTACTTC. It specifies CASSLGKRNGVPYEQYF.

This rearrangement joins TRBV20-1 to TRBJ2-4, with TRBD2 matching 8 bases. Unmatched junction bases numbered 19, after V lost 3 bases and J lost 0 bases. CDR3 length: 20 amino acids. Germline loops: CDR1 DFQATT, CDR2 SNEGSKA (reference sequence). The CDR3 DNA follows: TGCAGTGCTAGGGGACTAGTTCTTTGGCTAAGACCAGTAGCCAAAAACATTCAGTACTTC. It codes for CSARGLVLWLRPVAKNIQYF.

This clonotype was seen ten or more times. In nucleotides, the CDR3 is TGCGCCAGCGACAAAGGGTCCAACACAGATACGCAGTATTTT. As protein: CASDKGSNTDTQYF. V gene TRBV5-1 combines with J gene TRBJ2-3; D call uncertain. Germline V lookup: CDR1 SGHRS, CDR2 YFSETQ. The V and J ends lost 7 bases and 2 bases respectively, with 14 bases between them. The CDR3 extends over 14 amino acids.

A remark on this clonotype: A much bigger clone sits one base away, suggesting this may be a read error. The CDR3: CAICEVNEQFF. The CDR3 DNA follows: TGTGCCATCTGTGAGGTTAATGAGCAGTTCTTC. The chain is built from TRBV10-3 and TRBJ2-1; D not certain. CDR3 length: 11 amino acids. The germline CDR1 and CDR2 sequences are ENHRY and SYGVKD.

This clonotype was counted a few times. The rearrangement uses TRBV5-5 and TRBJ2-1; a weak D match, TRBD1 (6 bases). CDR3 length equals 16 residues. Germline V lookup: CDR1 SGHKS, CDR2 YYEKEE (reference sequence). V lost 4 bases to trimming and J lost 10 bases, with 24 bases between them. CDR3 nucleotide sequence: TGTGCCAGCAGCCGAGCCTCCGGGACACCAGAGGGGGAGCAGTTCTTC. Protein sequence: CASSRASGTPEGEQFF.

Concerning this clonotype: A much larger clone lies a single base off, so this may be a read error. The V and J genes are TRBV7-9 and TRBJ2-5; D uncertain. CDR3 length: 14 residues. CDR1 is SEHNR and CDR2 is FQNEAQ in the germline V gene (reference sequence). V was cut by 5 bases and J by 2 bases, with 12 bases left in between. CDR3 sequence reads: CASSPREAQETQYF. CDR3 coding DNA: TGTGCCAGCAGCCCCAGAGAGGCGCAAGAGACCCAGTACTTC.

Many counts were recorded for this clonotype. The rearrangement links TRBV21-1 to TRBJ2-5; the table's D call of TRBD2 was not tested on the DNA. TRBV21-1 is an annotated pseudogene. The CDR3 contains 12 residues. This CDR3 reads CATPHPRETQYF. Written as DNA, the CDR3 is TGTGCCACCCCCCACCCGAGAGAGACCCAGTACTTC.

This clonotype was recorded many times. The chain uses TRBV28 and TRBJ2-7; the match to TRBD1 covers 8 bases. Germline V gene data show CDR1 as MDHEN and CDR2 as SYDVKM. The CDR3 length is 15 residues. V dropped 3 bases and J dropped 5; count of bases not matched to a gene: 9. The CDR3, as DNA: TGTGCCAGCAGTTTCTGGACAGGGAAGTCTAACGAGCAGTACTTC. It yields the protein CASSFWTGKSNEQYF.